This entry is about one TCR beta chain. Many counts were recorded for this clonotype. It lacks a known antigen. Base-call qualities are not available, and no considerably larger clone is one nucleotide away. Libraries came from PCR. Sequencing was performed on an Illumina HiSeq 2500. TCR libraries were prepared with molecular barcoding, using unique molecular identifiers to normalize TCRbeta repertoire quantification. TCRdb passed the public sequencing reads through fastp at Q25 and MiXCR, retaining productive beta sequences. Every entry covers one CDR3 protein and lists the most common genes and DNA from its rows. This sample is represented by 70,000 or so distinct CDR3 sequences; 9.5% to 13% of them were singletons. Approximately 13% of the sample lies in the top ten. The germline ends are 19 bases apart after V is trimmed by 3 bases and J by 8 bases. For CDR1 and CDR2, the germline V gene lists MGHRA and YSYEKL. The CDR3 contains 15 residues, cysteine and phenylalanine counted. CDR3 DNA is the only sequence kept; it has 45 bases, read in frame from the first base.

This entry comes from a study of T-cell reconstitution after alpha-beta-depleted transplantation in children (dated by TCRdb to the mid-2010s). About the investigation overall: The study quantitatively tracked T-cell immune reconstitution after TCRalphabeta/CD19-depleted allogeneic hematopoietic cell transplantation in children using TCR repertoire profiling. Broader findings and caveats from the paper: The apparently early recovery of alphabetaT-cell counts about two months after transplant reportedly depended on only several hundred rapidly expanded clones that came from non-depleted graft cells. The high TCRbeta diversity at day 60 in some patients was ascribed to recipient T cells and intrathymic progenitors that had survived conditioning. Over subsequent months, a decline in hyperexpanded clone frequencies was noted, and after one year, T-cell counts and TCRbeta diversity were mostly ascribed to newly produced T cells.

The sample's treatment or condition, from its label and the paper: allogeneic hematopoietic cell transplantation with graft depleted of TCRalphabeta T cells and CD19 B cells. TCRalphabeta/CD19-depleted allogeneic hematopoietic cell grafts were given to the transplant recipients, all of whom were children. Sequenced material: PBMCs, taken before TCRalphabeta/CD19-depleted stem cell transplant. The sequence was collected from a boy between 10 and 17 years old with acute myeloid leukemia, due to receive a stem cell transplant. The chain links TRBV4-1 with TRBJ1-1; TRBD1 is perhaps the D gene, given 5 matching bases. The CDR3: CASSQTGTGTWEAFF. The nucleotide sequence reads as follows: TGCGCCAGCAGCCAGACCGGGACTGGGACGTGGGAAGCTTTCTTT.